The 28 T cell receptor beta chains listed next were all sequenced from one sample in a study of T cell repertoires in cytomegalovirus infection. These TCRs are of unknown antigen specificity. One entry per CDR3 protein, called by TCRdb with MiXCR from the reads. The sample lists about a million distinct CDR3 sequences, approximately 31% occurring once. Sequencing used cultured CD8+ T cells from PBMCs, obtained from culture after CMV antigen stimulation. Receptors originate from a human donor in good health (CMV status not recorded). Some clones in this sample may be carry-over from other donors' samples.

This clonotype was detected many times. The CDR3 DNA follows: TGTGCCAGCAGCACAAGAGGAAATCAGCCCCAGCATTTT. It yields the protein CASSTRGNQPQHF. The chain links TRBV7-2 to TRBJ1-5; the D is unclear. The V and J ends lost 5 bases and 4 bases respectively, with 9 bases between them. Germline-derived CDR1 and CDR2 are SGHTA and FQGNSA. The CDR3 runs to 13 residues.

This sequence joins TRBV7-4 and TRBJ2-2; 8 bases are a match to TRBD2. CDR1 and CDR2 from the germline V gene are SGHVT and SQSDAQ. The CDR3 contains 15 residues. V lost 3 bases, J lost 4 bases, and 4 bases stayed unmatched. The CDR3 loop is CASSFQRGSTGELFF. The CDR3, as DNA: TGTGCCAGCAGCTTTCAGCGGGGGAGCACCGGGGAGCTGTTTTTT.

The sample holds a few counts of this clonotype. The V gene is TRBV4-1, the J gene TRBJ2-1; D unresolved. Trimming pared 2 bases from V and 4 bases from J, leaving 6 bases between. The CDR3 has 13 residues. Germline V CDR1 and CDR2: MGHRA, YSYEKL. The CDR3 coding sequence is TGCGCCAGCAGCCAAAAGGGTTACAATGAGCAGTTCTTC. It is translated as CASSQKGYNEQFF.

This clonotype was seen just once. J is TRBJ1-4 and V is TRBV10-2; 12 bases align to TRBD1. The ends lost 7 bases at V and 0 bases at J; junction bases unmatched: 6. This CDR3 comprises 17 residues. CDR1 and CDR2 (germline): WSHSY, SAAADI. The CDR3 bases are TGCGCCAGCATGATCCGGGACAGGGGGCCAACTAATGAAAAACTGTTTTTT. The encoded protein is CASMIRDRGPTNEKLFF.

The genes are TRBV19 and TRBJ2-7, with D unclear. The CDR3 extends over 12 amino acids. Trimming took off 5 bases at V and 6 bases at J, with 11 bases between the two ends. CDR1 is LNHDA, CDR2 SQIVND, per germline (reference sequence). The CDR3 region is CASSPAPSEQYF. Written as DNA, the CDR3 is TGTGCCAGTAGTCCGGCCCCTTCCGAGCAGTACTTC.

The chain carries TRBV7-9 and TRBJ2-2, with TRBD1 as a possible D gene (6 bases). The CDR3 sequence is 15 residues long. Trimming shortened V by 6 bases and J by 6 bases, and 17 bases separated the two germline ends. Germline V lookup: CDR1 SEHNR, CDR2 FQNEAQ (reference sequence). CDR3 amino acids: CASSSPGQSSGELFF. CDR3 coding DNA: TGTGCCAGCAGTTCCCCGGGACAAAGCTCCGGGGAGCTGTTTTTT.

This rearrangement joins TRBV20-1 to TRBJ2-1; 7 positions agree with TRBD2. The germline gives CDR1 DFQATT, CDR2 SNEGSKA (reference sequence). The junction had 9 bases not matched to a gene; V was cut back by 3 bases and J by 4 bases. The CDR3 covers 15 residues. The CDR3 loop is CSARTSGDLYNEQFF. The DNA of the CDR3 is TGCAGTGCTAGGACGAGCGGGGACTTGTACAATGAGCAGTTCTTC.

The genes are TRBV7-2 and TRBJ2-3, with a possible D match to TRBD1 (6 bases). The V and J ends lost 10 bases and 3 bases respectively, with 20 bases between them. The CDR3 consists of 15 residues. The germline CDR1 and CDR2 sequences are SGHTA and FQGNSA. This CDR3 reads CANSPGVGSTDTQYF. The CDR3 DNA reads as TGTGCCAACAGTCCAGGGGTAGGAAGTACAGATACGCAGTATTTT.

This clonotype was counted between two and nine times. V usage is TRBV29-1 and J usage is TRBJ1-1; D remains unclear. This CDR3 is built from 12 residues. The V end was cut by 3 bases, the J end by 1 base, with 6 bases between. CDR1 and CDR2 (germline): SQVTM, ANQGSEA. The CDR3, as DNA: TGCAGCGTTGATAAAGGGAACACTGAAGCTTTCTTT. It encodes CSVDKGNTEAFF.

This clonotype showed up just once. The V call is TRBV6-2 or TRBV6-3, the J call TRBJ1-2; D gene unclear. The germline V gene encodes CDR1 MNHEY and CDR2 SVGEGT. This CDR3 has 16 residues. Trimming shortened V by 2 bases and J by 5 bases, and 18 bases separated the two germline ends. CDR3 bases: TGTGCCAGCAGTTACCCAACCTCCAGGACCACATATGGCTACACCTTC. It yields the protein CASSYPTSRTTYGYTF.

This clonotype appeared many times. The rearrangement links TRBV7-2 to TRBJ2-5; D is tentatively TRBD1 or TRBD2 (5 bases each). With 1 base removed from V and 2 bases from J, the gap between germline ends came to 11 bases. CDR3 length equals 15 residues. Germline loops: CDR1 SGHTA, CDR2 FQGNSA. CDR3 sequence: CASSLVQGPQETQYF. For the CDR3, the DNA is TGTGCCAGCAGCTTAGTCCAGGGACCACAAGAGACCCAGTACTTC.

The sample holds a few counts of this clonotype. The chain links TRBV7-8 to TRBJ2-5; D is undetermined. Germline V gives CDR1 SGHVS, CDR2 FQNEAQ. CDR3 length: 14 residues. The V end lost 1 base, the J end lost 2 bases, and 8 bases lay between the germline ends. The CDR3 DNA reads TGTGCCAGCAGCTTAGTTTCCAGGCAAGAGACCCAGTACTTC. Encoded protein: CASSLVSRQETQYF.

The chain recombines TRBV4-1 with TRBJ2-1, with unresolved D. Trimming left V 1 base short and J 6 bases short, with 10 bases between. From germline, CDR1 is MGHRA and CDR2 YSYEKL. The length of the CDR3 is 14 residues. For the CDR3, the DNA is TGCGCCAGCAGCCAAGGGAGTTTGACCAATGAGCAGTTCTTC. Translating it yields CASSQGSLTNEQFF.

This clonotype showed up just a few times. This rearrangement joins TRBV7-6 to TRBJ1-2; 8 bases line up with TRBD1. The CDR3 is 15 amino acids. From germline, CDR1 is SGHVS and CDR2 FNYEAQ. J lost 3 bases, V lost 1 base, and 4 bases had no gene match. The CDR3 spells CASSLEGQAYYGYTF. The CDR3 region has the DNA TGTGCCAGCAGCTTAGAGGGACAGGCATACTATGGCTACACCTTC.

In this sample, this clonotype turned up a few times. The CDR3 bases are TGTGCCGCCGGGACAGGGGTTCAGCCCCAGCATTTT. Translation gives CAAGTGVQPQHF. The rearrangement links TRBV27 to TRBJ1-5; 10 bases agree with TRBD1. Trimming at V came to 11 bases and at J to 6 bases, leaving 4 bases not matched to a gene. There are 12 residues in the CDR3. CDR1 and CDR2 (germline): MNHEY, SMNVEV (reference sequence).

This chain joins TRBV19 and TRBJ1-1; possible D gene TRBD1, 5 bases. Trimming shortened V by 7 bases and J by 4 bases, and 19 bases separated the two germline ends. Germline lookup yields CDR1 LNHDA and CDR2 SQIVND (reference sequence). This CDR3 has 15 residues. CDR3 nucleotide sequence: TGTGCCAGTACCTTTCCCAAGGGGCTACGCACTGAAGCTTTCTTT. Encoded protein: CASTFPKGLRTEAFF.

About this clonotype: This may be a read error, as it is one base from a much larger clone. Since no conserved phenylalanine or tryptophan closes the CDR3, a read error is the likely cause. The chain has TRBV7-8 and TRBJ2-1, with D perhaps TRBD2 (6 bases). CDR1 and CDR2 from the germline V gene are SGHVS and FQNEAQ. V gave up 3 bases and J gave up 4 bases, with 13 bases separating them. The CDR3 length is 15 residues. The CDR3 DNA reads TGTGCCAGCAGCTTGACCCCGGGGACTTACAATGAGCAGTTCTCC. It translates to CASSLTPGTYNEQFS.

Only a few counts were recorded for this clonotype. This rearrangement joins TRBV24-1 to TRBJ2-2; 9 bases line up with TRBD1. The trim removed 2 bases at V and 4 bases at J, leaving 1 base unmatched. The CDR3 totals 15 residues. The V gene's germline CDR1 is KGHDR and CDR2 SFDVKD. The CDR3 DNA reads TGTGCCACCAGTGATTACAGGGGGCCCACCGGGGAGCTGTTTTTT. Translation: CATSDYRGPTGELFF.

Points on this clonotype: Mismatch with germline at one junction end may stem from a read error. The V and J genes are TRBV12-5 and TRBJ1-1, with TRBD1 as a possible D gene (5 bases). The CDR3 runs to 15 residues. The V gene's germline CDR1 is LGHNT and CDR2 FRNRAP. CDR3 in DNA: TGTGTTAGTGGTTTGGAACCCGGGGGGGGCACTGAAGCTTTCTTT. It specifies CVSGLEPGGGTEAFF.

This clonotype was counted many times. Written as DNA, the CDR3 is TGTGCCAGCAGCTTAGCCCCTTTTCAGGCTACTGGATCGGGTGAAAAACTGTTTTTT. It encodes CASSLAPFQATGSGEKLFF. The gene calls are TRBV7-2 and TRBJ1-4; D gene uncertain. Looked up from germline, CDR1 is SGHTA and CDR2 is FQGNSA. The CDR3 consists of 19 residues. V shed 0 bases and J shed 7 bases, with 24 bases lying between them.

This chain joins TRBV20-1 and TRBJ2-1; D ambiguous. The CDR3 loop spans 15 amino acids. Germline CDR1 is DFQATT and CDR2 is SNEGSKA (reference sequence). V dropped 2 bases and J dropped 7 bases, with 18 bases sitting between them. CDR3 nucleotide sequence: TGCAGTGCTAGACGGCTGAGAGGCTCCGAAAATGAGCAGTTCTTC. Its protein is CSARRLRGSENEQFF.

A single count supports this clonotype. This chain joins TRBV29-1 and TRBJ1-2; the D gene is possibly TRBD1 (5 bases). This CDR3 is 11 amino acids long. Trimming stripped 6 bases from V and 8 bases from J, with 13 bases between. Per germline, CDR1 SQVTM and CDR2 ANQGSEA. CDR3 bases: TGCAGCGTCCTTCTGGGGGGAGGCTACACCTTC. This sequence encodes CSVLLGGGYTF.

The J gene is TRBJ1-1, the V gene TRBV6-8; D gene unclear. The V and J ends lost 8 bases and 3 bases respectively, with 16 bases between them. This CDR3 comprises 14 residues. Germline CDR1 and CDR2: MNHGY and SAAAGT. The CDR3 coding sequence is TGTGCCAGCCCCCCATGGGAGGGATACACTGAAGCTTTCTTT. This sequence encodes CASPPWEGYTEAFF.

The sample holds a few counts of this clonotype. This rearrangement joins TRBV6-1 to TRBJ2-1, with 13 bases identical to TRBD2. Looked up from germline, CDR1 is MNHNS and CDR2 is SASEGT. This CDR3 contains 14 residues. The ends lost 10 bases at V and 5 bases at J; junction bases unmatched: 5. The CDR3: CATWTSGGHNEQFF. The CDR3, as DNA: TGTGCCACCTGGACTAGCGGGGGACACAATGAGCAGTTCTTC.

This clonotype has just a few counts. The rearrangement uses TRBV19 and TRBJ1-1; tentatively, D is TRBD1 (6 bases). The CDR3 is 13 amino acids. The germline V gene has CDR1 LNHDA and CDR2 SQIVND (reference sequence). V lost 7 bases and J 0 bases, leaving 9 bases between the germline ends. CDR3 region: CASTQGLNTEAFF. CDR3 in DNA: TGTGCCAGTACACAGGGTCTGAACACTGAAGCTTTCTTT.

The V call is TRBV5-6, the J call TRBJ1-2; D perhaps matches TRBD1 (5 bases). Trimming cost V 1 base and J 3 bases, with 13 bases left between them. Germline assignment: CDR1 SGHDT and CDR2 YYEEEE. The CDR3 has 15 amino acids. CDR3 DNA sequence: TGTGCCAGCAGCTTGCGGAACAGGAGATACTATGGCTACACCTTC. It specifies CASSLRNRRYYGYTF.

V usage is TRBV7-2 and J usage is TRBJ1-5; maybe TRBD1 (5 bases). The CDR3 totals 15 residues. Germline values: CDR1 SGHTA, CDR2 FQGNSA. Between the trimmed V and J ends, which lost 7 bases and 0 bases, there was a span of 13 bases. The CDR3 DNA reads TGTGCCAGCACCCTAGTGGGGGATAGCAATCAGCCCCAGCATTTT. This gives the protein CASTLVGDSNQPQHF. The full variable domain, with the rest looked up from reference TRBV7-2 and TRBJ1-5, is GAGVSQSPSNKVTEKGKDVELRCDPISGHTALYWYRQSLGQGLEFLIYFQGNSAPDKSGLPSDRFSAERTGGSVSTLTIQRTQQEDSAVYLCASTLVGDSNQPQHFGDGTRLSIL.

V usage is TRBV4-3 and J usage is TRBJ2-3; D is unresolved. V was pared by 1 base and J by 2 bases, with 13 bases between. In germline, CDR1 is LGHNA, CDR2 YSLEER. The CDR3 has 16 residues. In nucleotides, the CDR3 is TGCGCCAGCAGCCAAGTAGGGATGGATCTCACAGATACGCAGTATTTT. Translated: CASSQVGMDLTDTQYF.